Below, 15 T cell receptor beta chains from the same sample are listed, as sequenced in a study of OX40 agonist ivuxolimab in advanced cancers. Sequencing was performed with immunoSEQ multiplex PCR; in TCRdb, only in-frame clones are kept and a portion is missing. Among under 80,000 clones, roughly nine tenths were seen once, and the ten largest hold 0.68%. Material: CD4+ or CD8+ T cells sorted from blood, obtained in a trial of the OX40 agonist ivuxolimab. These receptors all come from an adult with an advanced solid tumor such as melanoma, head and neck, liver or kidney cancer.

The chain recombines TRBV6-1 with TRBJ2-5; D unclear. The J call may be incorrect, as the DNA end agrees better with TRBJ2-7. The CDR3 covers 15 residues. CDR1 is MNHNS and CDR2 is SASEGT in the germline V gene. The CDR3 protein is CASSERGVGSYEQYF. In nucleotides, the CDR3 is TGTGCCAGCAGTGAACGTGGGGTTGGATCCTACGAGCAGTACTTC.

The V and J genes are TRBV18 and TRBJ2-1; 15 bases align to TRBD2. This CDR3 region has 18 residues. Germline loops: CDR1 KGHSH, CDR2 LQKENI. V trimming: 0 bases; J trimming: 1 base; junction bases outside the gene matches: 1. Written as DNA, the CDR3 is TGTGCCAGCTCACCACCCGGACTAGCGGGGGGGTCCTACAATGAGCAGTTCTTC. Its protein product is CASSPPGLAGGSYNEQFF.

The chain employs TRBV6-5 and TRBJ2-1; perhaps TRBD1 as D (5 bases). CDR1 is MNHEY, CDR2 SVGAGI, per germline. This CDR3 is built from 16 residues. The ends were cut back, 4 bases at V and 5 bases at J, with 18 bases in the middle. The CDR3 region is CASSSTGLRSNNEQFF. The CDR3 DNA reads as TGTGCCAGCAGTTCCACAGGTTTGCGGTCAAACAATGAGCAGTTCTTC.

The rearrangement uses TRBV19 and TRBJ2-7, with D unresolved. The CDR3 covers 13 residues. Trimming took off 4 bases at V and 0 bases at J, with 7 bases between the two ends. Per the germline V gene, CDR1 is LNHDA and CDR2 is SQIVND (reference sequence). CDR3 loop: CASSKQTSYEQYF. The CDR3 DNA is TGTGCCAGTAGTAAACAGACCTCCTACGAGCAGTACTTC. The whole variable domain, remainder taken from reference TRBV19 and TRBJ2-7, is DGGITQSPKYLFRKEGQNVTLSCEQNLNHDAMYWYRQDPGQGLRLIYYSQIVNDFQKGDIAEGYSVSREKKESFPLTVTSAQKNPTAFYLCASSKQTSYEQYFGPGTRLTVT.

The chain carries TRBV6-5 and TRBJ1-3, with D uncertain. CDR1 and CDR2 from the germline V gene are MNHEY and SVGAGI. V was cut by 1 base and J by 0 bases, with 10 bases left in between. The CDR3 extends over 16 amino acids. The CDR3 loop reads CASSYYSRTSGNTIYF. DNA for the CDR3: TGTGCCAGCAGTTACTATTCACGGACCTCTGGAAACACCATATATTTT.

The rearrangement uses TRBV27 and TRBJ2-7; D possibly corresponds to TRBD2 (6 bases). Per germline, CDR1 MNHEY and CDR2 SMNVEV (reference sequence). This CDR3 comprises 14 residues. Between the trimmed V and J ends, which lost 5 bases and 5 bases, there was a span of 16 bases. The CDR3 sequence is CASSKWTNTHEQYF. The CDR3 DNA follows: TGTGCCAGCAGTAAATGGACTAATACTCACGAGCAGTACTTC.

This chain uses TRBV19 with TRBJ2-7; 11 nucleotides line up with TRBD2. Trimming removed 6 bases from V and 0 bases from J; junction bases left unmatched: 4. This CDR3 has 15 residues. CDR1 is LNHDA and CDR2 is SQIVND in the germline V gene (reference sequence). The chain's CDR3 is CASSPTSGDSYEQYF. CDR3 bases: TGTGCCAGTAGCCCGACTAGCGGGGACTCCTACGAGCAGTACTTC.

This chain joins TRBV28 and TRBJ1-5; the D is unclear. The V gene lost 3 bases and the J gene lost 7 bases, with 19 bases spanning the gap. Germline CDR1 reads MDHEN; CDR2 reads SYDVKM. This CDR3 is built from 16 residues. The CDR3 nucleotides are TGTGCCAGCAGTTTGGTAAGGCCTTCGCCGAACCAGCCCCAGCATTTT. Translated: CASSLVRPSPNQPQHF. The whole variable domain, filled in from reference TRBV28 and TRBJ1-5, reads DVKVTQSSRYLVKRTGEKVFLECVQDMDHENMFWYRQDPGLGLRLIYFSYDVKMKEKGDIPEGYSVSREKKERFSLILESASTNQTSMYLCASSLVRPSPNQPQHFGDGTRLSIL.

V usage is TRBV30 and J usage is TRBJ2-7; tentatively, D is TRBD2 (5 bases). With 3 bases removed from V and 8 bases from J, the gap between germline ends came to 11 bases. Germline loops: CDR1 GTSNPN, CDR2 SVGIG (reference sequence). The CDR3 extends over 11 amino acids. In DNA, the CDR3 is TGTGCCTGGAGCGTCGGGGTCCAGCAGTACTTC. This codes for CAWSVGVQQYF.

This chain connects TRBV21-1 to TRBJ2-5; no check of the table's D call, TRBD2, against the DNA was made. TRBV21-1 is noted as a pseudogene. The CDR3 is 14 residues long. The CDR3 nucleotides are TGTGCCAGCACCGAAAGCGGGAGGGAGGAGACCCAGTACTTC. Translating it yields CASTESGREETQYF.

Comments on this clone: The junction does not match germline at one end; this may be a read error. V usage is TRBV2 and J usage is TRBJ1-2; D gene unclear. This CDR3 has 14 amino acids. CDR1 is SNHLY and CDR2 is FYNNEI in the germline V gene. DNA of the CDR3: TGTGCCAGCAGTGAAGCCCAGACTCACTATGACTACACCTTC. Its translation: CASSEAQTHYDYTF.

The chain employs TRBV6-1 and TRBJ2-1, with D possibly being TRBD1 (5 bases). This CDR3 has 17 residues. Trimming took off 2 bases at V and 0 bases at J, with 14 bases between the two ends. Per germline, CDR1 MNHNS and CDR2 SASEGT. Here the CDR3 reads CASSEKRGSGSYNEQFF. CDR3 in DNA: TGTGCCAGCAGTGAAAAAAGGGGATCTGGCTCCTACAATGAGCAGTTCTTC.

CDR3 in amino acids: CASSETGLSTEAFF. DNA of the CDR3: TGTGCCAGCAGTGAGACAGGGTTGAGCACTGAAGCTTTCTTT. The chain has TRBV2 and TRBJ1-1, with 7 bases matching TRBD1. CDR1 and CDR2 from the germline V gene are SNHLY and FYNNEI. The length of the CDR3 is 14 residues. V was pared by 3 bases and J by 4 bases, with 5 bases of the junction left unmatched.

This CDR3 is CASSRPGTGSAFF. The CDR3 nucleotides are TGTGCCAGCAGTCGTCCCGGGACAGGGTCTGCTTTCTTT. V and J are TRBV27 and TRBJ1-1, with 9 bases fitting TRBD1. This CDR3 spans 13 amino acids. After removal of 5 bases from V and 11 bases from J, the junction contained 9 bases not matched to a gene. Germline-derived CDR1 and CDR2 are MNHEY and SMNVEV (reference sequence).

The rearrangement joins TRBV27 to TRBJ1-1; D call uncertain. Between the trimmed V and J ends, which lost 2 bases and 1 base, there was a span of 8 bases. This CDR3 is 14 amino acids long. Germline CDR1 and CDR2: MNHEY and SMNVEV (reference sequence). The CDR3 nucleotides are TGTGCCAGCAGTTTACTGGGCCCGAACACTGAAGCTTTCTTT. Protein product: CASSLLGPNTEAFF.